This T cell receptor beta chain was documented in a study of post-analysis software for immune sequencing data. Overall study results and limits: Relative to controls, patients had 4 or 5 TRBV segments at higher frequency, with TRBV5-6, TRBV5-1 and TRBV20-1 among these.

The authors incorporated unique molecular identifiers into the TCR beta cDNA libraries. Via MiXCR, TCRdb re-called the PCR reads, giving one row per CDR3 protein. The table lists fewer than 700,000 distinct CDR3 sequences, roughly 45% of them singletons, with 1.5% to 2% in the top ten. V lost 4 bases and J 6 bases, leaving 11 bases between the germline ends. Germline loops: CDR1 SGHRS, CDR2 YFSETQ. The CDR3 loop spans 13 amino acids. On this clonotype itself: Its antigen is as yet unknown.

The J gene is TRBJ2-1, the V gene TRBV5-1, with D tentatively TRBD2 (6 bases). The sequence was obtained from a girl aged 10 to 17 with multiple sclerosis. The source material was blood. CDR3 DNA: TGCGCCAGCAGCGGGGACTTCGGCAATGAGCAGTTCTTC. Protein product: CASSGDFGNEQFF.